This T cell receptor (beta chain) appears in the sequencing data of a study of blood T cell repertoires in COVID-19. Authors' processing steps: Quantification of nucleated cells was approximated via reference gene primer amplification. Clones were sequenced by immunoSEQ multiplex PCR, and TCRdb holds only the in-frame ones, with some missing. From that table come the V and J calls and clone size; the DNA was used to work out D and trimming. Of about 52,000 clones in the sample, 90% are singletons; the top ten hold over 3%. The junction had 10 bases not matched to a gene; V was cut back by 4 bases and J by 5 bases. The germline gives CDR1 MNHEY, CDR2 SMNVEV (reference sequence). The CDR3 spans 16 residues.

The chain joins TRBV27 to TRBJ2-3, with 9 nucleotides matching TRBD1. Input material: peripheral blood. This receptor was taken from a human donor in a cohort sampled during active COVID-19. The CDR3 coding sequence is TGTGCCAGCAGTTCACAAGGACAGGGGCCGGGAGATACGCAGTATTTT. Its protein is CASSSQGQGPGDTQYF.